This passage covers 27 T cell receptor beta chains from one sample sequenced in a study of T cell responses to AZD1222 COVID-19 vaccine. The repertoire was sequenced with immunoSEQ multiplex PCR; TCRdb's copy has only in-frame clones and lacks some. The sample shows fewer than 50,000 clones, less than 95% of them seen only once. The sequencing used peripheral blood, collected 28 days after the second AZD1222 dose. The receptors here all came from an adult who received the AZD1222 COVID-19 vaccine.

The chain joins TRBV7-2 to TRBJ2-2; TRBD2 matches 7 bases. V dropped 4 bases and J dropped 3; count of bases not matched to a gene: 8. The CDR3 runs to 16 residues. The germline gives CDR1 SGHTA, CDR2 FQGNSA. DNA of the CDR3: TGTGCCAGCAGCTCCCGGTGGGGGGGTGACACCGGGGAGCTGTTTTTT. This codes for CASSSRWGGDTGELFF.

This chain joins TRBV3-1 (or the pseudogene TRBV3-2) and TRBJ1-2; TRBD1 matches 9 bases. The V and J ends lost 4 bases and 8 bases, in that order; junction bases with no gene match: 11. Germline-derived CDR1 and CDR2 are LGHDT and YNNKEL (reference sequence). The CDR3 runs to 15 residues. Here the CDR3 reads CASSRGGQGGDGYTF. CDR3 coding DNA: TGTGCCAGCAGCCGGGGGGGACAGGGAGGAGACGGCTACACCTTC.

The chain is built from TRBV2 and TRBJ1-6; D perhaps matches TRBD1 (5 bases). CDR3 length: 17 residues. Trimming pared 1 base from V and 0 bases from J, leaving 10 bases between. The germline V gene encodes CDR1 SNHLY and CDR2 FYNNEI. The CDR3 here is CASSEGQFSSYNSPLHF. CDR3 DNA sequence: TGTGCCAGCAGTGAAGGACAGTTCAGCTCCTATAATTCACCCCTCCACTTT.

This clone was picked up a small number of times. V usage is TRBV16 and J usage is TRBJ1-2; TRBD1 might be the D (5 bases). V gave up 4 bases and J gave up 7 bases, with 16 bases separating them. Germline V gene lookup returns CDR1 KGHSY and CDR2 FQNENV. The CDR3 runs to 14 residues. The CDR3 sequence: CASSPDRGFGGYTF. The CDR3 DNA reads as TGTGCCAGCAGCCCCGACAGAGGGTTCGGTGGCTACACCTTC.

The gene calls are TRBV19 and TRBJ1-6, with a tentative D call TRBD1 (5 bases). This CDR3 contains 16 residues. Trimming left V 5 bases short and J 7 bases short, with 18 bases between. Germline CDR1 and CDR2: LNHDA and SQIVND (reference sequence). In DNA, the CDR3 is TGTGCCAGTAGTCCCTGGTCAGGGCATGGCAATTCACCCCTCCACTTT. This codes for CASSPWSGHGNSPLHF.

This chain joins TRBV7-9 and TRBJ2-3; TRBD1 matches at 9 bases. Germline V gene sequence: CDR1 SEHNR, CDR2 FQNEAQ (reference sequence). The V gene end was trimmed by 1 base and the J gene end by 1 base; junction bases not matched to a gene: 3. This CDR3 is 16 amino acids long. CDR3 sequence: CASSLGGTGRTDTQYF. CDR3 nucleotide sequence: TGTGCCAGCAGCTTAGGGGGGACAGGGCGCACAGATACGCAGTATTTT.

This clone was observed once. CDR3 sequence: CASSPGQGSPSYNQPQHF. The CDR3 region has the DNA TGTGCCAGTAGTCCGGGACAGGGGTCGCCATCCTACAATCAGCCCCAGCATTTT. The gene calls are TRBV19 and TRBJ1-5, with TRBD1 matching over 10 bases. V trimming: 5 bases; J trimming: 3 bases; junction bases outside the gene matches: 13. Germline CDR1 is LNHDA and CDR2 is SQIVND (reference sequence). The length of the CDR3 is 18 residues.

J is TRBJ2-2 and V is TRBV5-4; possibly TRBD1 for D (6 bases). CDR1 is SGHNT, CDR2 YYREEE, per germline (reference sequence). V lost 4 bases and J 1 base, leaving 11 bases between the germline ends. CDR3 length: 15 amino acids. The CDR3 DNA is TGTGCCAGCAGCAACAGGGTGCGGAACACCGGGGAGCTGTTTTTT. This encodes CASSNRVRNTGELFF.

The CDR3 DNA reads as TGTGCCAGCAGCCCCCAGCAGTTGAACACTGAAGCTTTCTTT. As protein: CASSPQQLNTEAFF. V is TRBV13 and J is TRBJ1-1; D gene uncertain. The CDR3 totals 14 residues. The germline gives CDR1 PRHDT, CDR2 FYEKMQ (reference sequence). Trimming took 5 bases from V and 0 from J, leaving 10 bases between them. Looking up the rest from reference TRBV13 and TRBJ1-1 gives the full variable domain: AAGVIQSPRHLIKEKRETATLKCYPIPRHDTVYWYQQGPGQDPQFLISFYEKMQSDKGSIPDRFSAQQFSDYHSELNMSSLELGDSALYFCASSPQQLNTEAFFGQGTRLTVV.

The J gene is TRBJ1-6, the V gene TRBV30; TRBD1 is a possible D gene (5 bases). The CDR3 has 15 amino acids. Germline V gives CDR1 GTSNPN, CDR2 SVGIG (reference sequence). V was shortened by 6 bases and J by 10 bases, with 22 bases between the two germline ends. The CDR3 reads CACSRVGRVGSPLHF. DNA of the CDR3: TGTGCCTGCTCACGGGTCGGCAGGGTTGGCTCACCCCTCCACTTT. The variable domain in full, with the rest retrieved from reference TRBV30 and TRBJ1-6, is SQTIHQWPATLVQPVGSPLSLECTVEGTSNPNLYWYRQAAGRGLQLLFYSVGIGQISSEVPQNLSASRPQDRQFILSSKKLLLSDSGFYLCACSRVGRVGSPLHFGNGTRLTVT.

In its sample, this clone was seen once. The chain employs TRBV2 and TRBJ2-1, with a tentative D call TRBD2 (7 bases). V dropped 7 bases and J dropped 10 bases, with 20 bases sitting between them. Per germline, CDR1 SNHLY and CDR2 FYNNEI. The CDR3 is 14 residues long. The CDR3 sequence: CASTPPGGRGEQFF. CDR3 DNA: TGTGCCAGCACTCCCCCCGGGGGGCGAGGCGAGCAGTTCTTC. Based on the CDR3 plus reference TRBV2 and TRBJ2-1, the full variable domain is EPEVTQTPSHQVTQMGQEVILRCVPISNHLYFYWYRQILGQKVEFLVSFYNNEISEKSEIFDDQFSVERPDGSNFTLKIRSTKLEDSAMYFCASTPPGGRGEQFFGPGTRLTVL.

The V gene is TRBV29-1, the J gene TRBJ2-3; 9 bases match TRBD1. V was pared by 7 bases and J by 4 bases, with 15 bases of the junction left unmatched. Germline values: CDR1 SQVTM, CDR2 ANQGSEA. The CDR3 covers 16 residues. The CDR3 sequence: CSARIRDRVRADTQYF. The CDR3 nucleotides read TGCAGCGCCAGAATCCGGGACAGGGTGAGGGCAGATACGCAGTATTTT.

V gene TRBV7-9 combines with J gene TRBJ2-3; D is possibly TRBD2 (5 bases). This CDR3 is built from 15 residues. CDR1 and CDR2 (germline): SEHNR, FQNEAQ (reference sequence). V lost 4 bases to trimming and J lost 2 bases, with 13 bases between them. The CDR3 is CASSSGGLFTDTQYF. In nucleotides, the CDR3 is TGTGCCAGCAGCTCCGGCGGACTCTTCACAGATACGCAGTATTTT.

In DNA, the CDR3 is TGTGCCAGTACCATACGGGGACTAGCGCGCTCCAATGAGCAGTTCTTC. It is translated as CASTIRGLARSNEQFF. This sequence joins TRBV19 and TRBJ2-1; 10 bases align to TRBD2. Germline-derived CDR1 and CDR2 are LNHDA and SQIVND (reference sequence). V dropped 7 bases and J dropped 6; count of bases not matched to a gene: 12. The CDR3 loop spans 16 amino acids. Full variable domain (outside the CDR3, taken from reference TRBV19 and TRBJ2-1): DGGITQSPKYLFRKEGQNVTLSCEQNLNHDAMYWYRQDPGQGLRLIYYSQIVNDFQKGDIAEGYSVSREKKESFPLTVTSAQKNPTAFYLCASTIRGLARSNEQFFGPGTRLTVL.

In this sample, this clone turned up once. An end of the junction does not agree with germline; a read error may underlie this. This chain links TRBV10-2 with TRBJ1-2, with 8 bases identical to TRBD1. The CDR3 is 8 amino acids. In germline, CDR1 is WSHSY, CDR2 SAAADI. The CDR3 DNA follows: TGCGCCGGTGGGACAGGCAACTTC. As protein: CAGGTGNF.

This clone was counted once. The gene calls are TRBV2 and TRBJ2-5, with 9 bases fitting TRBD2. There are 15 residues in the CDR3. Trimming at V came to 6 bases and at J to 1 base, leaving 6 bases not matched to a gene. Germline-derived CDR1 and CDR2 are SNHLY and FYNNEI. The CDR3 loop reads CASRGTSYGQETQYF. As DNA, the CDR3 is TGTGCCAGCAGGGGGACTAGCTATGGCCAAGAGACCCAGTACTTC.

The rearrangement uses TRBV5-4 and TRBJ1-2, with D possibly TRBD1 on 6 matching bases. The CDR3 is made up of 14 amino acids. Germline V lookup: CDR1 SGHNT, CDR2 YYREEE (reference sequence). With 3 bases removed from V and 7 bases from J, the gap between germline ends came to 16 bases. DNA of the CDR3: TGTGCCAGCAGCTCTCAGGGGTCCTGGGGTGGCTACACCTTC. Residues: CASSSQGSWGGYTF.

The chain uses TRBV24-1 and TRBJ1-5; D not certain. Germline-derived CDR1 and CDR2 are KGHDR and SFDVKD. The CDR3 length is 16 residues. Trimming removed 4 bases from V and 0 bases from J, with 12 bases in between. CDR3 DNA sequence: TGTGCCACCAGTGACTTTCAGGAATATAGCAATCAGCCCCAGCATTTT. Translation gives CATSDFQEYSNQPQHF.

The chain is built from TRBV21-1 and TRBJ2-2; TRBD1 reflects the table's D call only, with no check against the DNA. TRBV21-1 is an annotated pseudogene. The CDR3 sequence is 17 residues long. In nucleotides, the CDR3 is TGTGCCAGCAGCAATGACAGGGATGCCCGGATTGCGGGGGAGCTGTTTTTT. Protein product: CASSNDRDARIAGELFF.

The chain couples TRBV2 to TRBJ1-5, with D hard to call. The V gene's germline CDR1 is SNHLY and CDR2 FYNNEI. The CDR3 loop spans 14 amino acids. Trimming removed 4 bases at V and 5 bases at J, with 12 bases between. The CDR3 loop is CASSVGPGDQPQHF. CDR3 coding DNA: TGTGCCAGCAGTGTGGGCCCGGGCGATCAGCCCCAGCATTTT.

V and J are TRBV29-1 and TRBJ1-1, with 8 positions matching TRBD1. The CDR3 is made up of 13 amino acids. Germline values: CDR1 SQVTM, CDR2 ANQGSEA. Trimming cost V 7 bases and J 6 bases; bases outside gene matches: 10. CDR3 sequence reads: CSAERQGLPEAFF. In nucleotides, the CDR3 is TGCAGCGCCGAGAGACAGGGGTTACCTGAAGCTTTCTTT.

This chain uses TRBV3-1 (or the pseudogene TRBV3-2) with TRBJ1-1; 10 nucleotides match TRBD1. This CDR3 is built from 15 residues. In germline, CDR1 is LGHDT, CDR2 YNNKEL (reference sequence). The junction had 12 bases not matched to a gene; V was cut back by 7 bases and J by 7 bases. The CDR3 DNA reads TGTGCCAGCAACTCATACGGGACAGGGGCTGGTGAAGCTTTCTTT. This encodes CASNSYGTGAGEAFF.

This rearrangement joins TRBV5-4 to TRBJ2-3; no clear D gene. Germline CDR1 and CDR2: SGHNT and YYREEE (reference sequence). The CDR3 covers 15 residues. Trimming took 2 bases from V and 2 from J, leaving 12 bases between them. The CDR3 DNA reads TGTGCCAGCAGCTTCGACCTGGGCGACACAGATACGCAGTATTTT. As protein: CASSFDLGDTDTQYF.

The gene calls are TRBV21-1 and TRBJ1-1; the listed D gene, TRBD1, was not tested against the DNA. TRBV21-1 is a recognized pseudogene. The CDR3 runs 15 residues. The CDR3 DNA reads TGTGCCAGCAGCGTGACAGGGGATACGAACACTGAAGCTTTCTTT. It yields the protein CASSVTGDTNTEAFF.

This sequence joins TRBV4-2 and TRBJ1-6, with D possibly being TRBD1 (5 bases). V was trimmed by 2 bases and J by 6 bases, leaving 17 bases between them. In germline, CDR1 is LGHNA, CDR2 YNFKEQ. This CDR3 contains 17 residues. The chain's CDR3 is CASSQQWDGGLNSPLHF. The CDR3 nucleotides read TGTGCCAGCAGCCAACAATGGGACGGCGGGCTTAATTCACCCCTCCACTTT.

This clone was counted a single time. The chain combines TRBV5-6 with TRBJ1-2; tentatively, D is TRBD1 (6 bases). Trimming took 2 bases from V and 11 from J, leaving 10 bases between them. The CDR3 consists of 11 residues. Germline CDR1 and CDR2: SGHDT and YYEEEE. DNA of the CDR3: TGTGCCAGCAGCTTAAACAGGGAATACACCTTC. Residues: CASSLNREYTF.

This chain links TRBV2 with TRBJ2-2; 7 nucleotides align to TRBD1. The V segment lost 5 bases and the J segment 2 bases; nucleotides outside the gene matches: 5. CDR1 SNHLY and CDR2 FYNNEI come from the germline V gene. The CDR3 has 15 residues. The CDR3 DNA reads TGTGCCAGCAGTTACAGGGGCGCCAACACCGGGGAGCTGTTTTTT. Translating gives CASSYRGANTGELFF.